This passage covers 2 T cell receptor beta chains from one sample sequenced in a study of control samples from healthy donors and cancer patients (dated by TCRdb to the early 2020s). The receptor library was made with the immunoSEQ multiplex PCR assay. TCRdb mirrors the immuneACCESS table, restricted to in-frame sequences. Some clones are absent from its copies; in checked studies, under half trace to an unresolved V gene, and the reason for the others is unknown. In all, the sample holds about 34,000 clones, and about 88% of those were seen once. About 1.5% of the sample belongs to the ten largest clones. The sample comprised PBMCs. These receptors came from a middle-aged woman with lung cancer.

The rearrangement joins TRBV3-1 (or the pseudogene TRBV3-2) to TRBJ1-2; D is ambiguous. CDR3 length: 13 amino acids. From germline, CDR1 is LGHDT and CDR2 YNNKEL (reference sequence). Trimming stripped 4 bases from V and 1 base from J, with 7 bases between. The DNA of the CDR3 is TGTGCCAGCAGCCGGGAAGTTAACTATGGCTACACCTTC. This gives the protein CASSREVNYGYTF.

The CDR3 DNA sequence: TGTGCCAGCAGCCAAATGTCGAACACTGAAGCTTTCTTT. Its protein is CASSQMSNTEAFF. The chain recombines TRBV3-1 (or the pseudogene TRBV3-2) with TRBJ1-1; D uncertain. Germline V gene sequence: CDR1 LGHDT, CDR2 YNNKEL (reference sequence). V was shortened by 2 bases and J by 1 base, with 5 bases between the two germline ends. This CDR3 spans 13 amino acids.